This T cell receptor (beta chain) derives from a study of Graves' ophthalmopathy and Graves' hyperthyroidism. What supplied the PBMCs was roughly 10 ml of fresh peripheral blood. The length of the CDR3 is 14 residues. The ends were cut back, 12 bases at V and 0 bases at J, with 16 bases in the middle. CDR1 and CDR2 from the germline V gene are KGHDR and SFDVKD. At least ten counts were recorded for this clonotype. RNA transcripts were the source from which TCR beta CDR3 regions were amplified. Following a first-round RT-PCR that used HTBI primers, a second-round multiplex PCR was carried out. TCRdb called the multiplex PCR reads again in MiXCR, with one record for every CDR3 protein. The data contain roughly 410,000 distinct CDR3 sequences, 15% of them singletons.

This chain uses TRBV24-1 with TRBJ1-1; no definite D call. The receptor's source is a young woman with stable Graves' hyperthyroidism. The specimen sequenced was peripheral blood. The CDR3 loop reads CAPMGYRLNTEAFF. CDR3 nucleotides: TGTGCCCCTATGGGGTACAGATTGAACACTGAAGCTTTCTTT.